What follows are 3 T cell receptor beta chains derived from one specimen sequenced in a study of T-cell reconstitution after alpha-beta-depleted transplantation in children. The authors prepared the TCRbeta library with unique molecular identifiers. TCRdb fed the PCR reads into MiXCR, producing one record per CDR3 protein. The sample consists of a few hundred thousand distinct CDR3 sequences, under 15% of them appearing once. The sequencing used PBMCs, mostly from graft donor cells, collected 360 days after TCRalphabeta/CD19-depleted stem cell transplant. The receptors derive from a male patient between 5 and 17 years old who had a stem cell transplant for acute myeloid leukemia, so the T cells may come from the graft donor.

This clonotype was recorded a few times. The chain employs TRBV7-2 and TRBJ2-7; 7 nucleotides line up with TRBD2. CDR1 is SGHTA, CDR2 FQGNSA, per germline. V was clipped by 2 bases and J by 2 bases; unmatched bases: 3. The CDR3 is 14 residues long. This CDR3 is CASSLRTRAYEQYF. CDR3 sequence (DNA): TGTGCCAGCAGCTTAAGGACTAGGGCCTACGAGCAGTACTTC. Based on the CDR3 plus reference TRBV7-2 and TRBJ2-7, the full variable domain is GAGVSQSPSNKVTEKGKDVELRCDPISGHTALYWYRQSLGQGLEFLIYFQGNSAPDKSGLPSDRFSAERTGGSVSTLTIQRTQQEDSAVYLCASSLRTRAYEQYFGPGTRLTVT.

Notes on this clonotype: The junction does not match germline at one end; this may be a read error. The chain links TRBV28 to TRBJ2-7; TRBD2 matches 14 bases. This CDR3 comprises 13 residues. The germline V gene encodes CDR1 MDHEN and CDR2 SYDVKM. The CDR3 is CASSTTSGGGCIF. The CDR3 nucleotides are TGTGCCAGCAGTACGACTAGCGGGGGGGGGTGTATCTTC.

In this sample, this clonotype turned up a few times. The chain couples TRBV27 to TRBJ2-1; D may correspond to TRBD1 or TRBD2 (5 bases each). Trimming left V 2 bases short and J 10 bases short, with 12 bases between. The length of the CDR3 is 13 residues. Germline CDR1 is MNHEY and CDR2 is SMNVEV (reference sequence). The CDR3 is CASSLVLGPEQFF. As DNA, the CDR3 is TGTGCCAGCAGTTTAGTTCTGGGACCCGAGCAGTTCTTC.